This T cell receptor beta chain comes out of a study of cytomegalovirus exposure and HLA in healthy donors. Study background: Earlier, 95 million to 120 million unique TCR beta sequences were recovered from around 190 million T cells by an analysis. General study findings and limits: Association of a missense DCLRE1C variant with TCR beta V- and J-gene trimming was reported in a later analysis. In a later analysis, approximately 15,000 TCR beta sequences were associated with HLA alleles at 0.05 false discovery rate.

Regarding this clone: Its antigen is still unknown.

The primer mix had 60 Vbeta and 13 Jbeta primers. Clones were read by immunoSEQ multiplex PCR, and TCRdb kept only the in-frame ones, dropping some. The record lists more than 85,000 clones, of which the ten most abundant hold just over 5.5%. This CDR3 region has 14 residues. Germline values: CDR1 KGHSH, CDR2 LQKENI. With V trimmed by 4 bases and J by 5 bases, 3 bases remained unmatched. The sequencing input was PBMCs. The chain is built from TRBV18 and TRBJ2-2; 8 bases match TRBD1. This clonotype was obtained from a girl aged 5 to 17 in good health and CMV-seropositive. This chain's CDR3 is CASSRTGPTGELFF. DNA of the CDR3: TGTGCCAGCTCACGGACAGGGCCGACCGGGGAGCTGTTTTTT.